What follows are 8 T cell receptor beta chains derived from one specimen sequenced in a study of T-cell memory formation after mild COVID-19. A single record per CDR3 protein comes from TCRdb applying MiXCR to the 5' RACE reads. Of more than 300,000 distinct CDR3 sequences listed, under 25% are singletons. The sample comprised PBMCs or a T cell subset sorted from them (not recorded which). The receptors here all came from a man between 18 and 29 years old who had mild COVID-19 (a few samples of this study predate the infection). Cell type and time point are not known.

The gene calls are TRBV20-1 and TRBJ2-5; 10 bases fit TRBD2. Germline CDR1 is DFQATT and CDR2 is SNEGSKA (reference sequence). The CDR3 contains 14 residues. V dropped 6 bases and J dropped 5; count of bases not matched to a gene: 9. CDR3 in DNA: TGCAGTGCCCGGCTGGTAGCGGGGGGTGAGACCCAGTACTTC. It encodes CSARLVAGGETQYF.

This clonotype occurred a few times. The chain carries TRBV6-5 and TRBJ2-3; D tentatively fits TRBD1 or TRBD2 (6 bases each). The CDR3 runs 16 residues. CDR1 and CDR2 (germline): MNHEY, SVGAGI. V shed 6 bases and J shed 4 bases, with 20 bases lying between them. CDR3 in amino acids: CASRRGGTWSADTQYF. CDR3 DNA: TGTGCCAGCAGGAGAGGGGGGACTTGGTCGGCAGATACGCAGTATTTT.

This sequence joins TRBV7-2 and TRBJ1-2, with D possibly matching TRBD1 (6 bases). Germline CDR1 reads SGHTA; CDR2 reads FQGNSA. The germline V and J ends were trimmed by 1 base and 0 bases, with 12 bases remaining between them. CDR3 length: 16 amino acids. The CDR3 DNA is TGTGCCAGCAGCTTAGGGACAGCGGCATCTAACTATGGCTACACCTTC. This encodes CASSLGTAASNYGYTF.

This clonotype was counted a few times. The DNA of the CDR3 is TGCAGCGTTGAAGGGGGACGGCGGGGAAACACAGATACGCAGTATTTT. This codes for CSVEGGRRGNTDTQYF. This chain uses TRBV29-1 with TRBJ2-3, with D possibly matching TRBD2 (6 bases). V was pared by 1 base and J by 2 bases, with 16 bases between. The length of the CDR3 is 16 residues. Germline CDR1 reads SQVTM; CDR2 reads ANQGSEA.

The V call is TRBV7-2, the J call TRBJ2-3; D is possibly TRBD1 or TRBD2 (5 bases each). Trimming pared 5 bases from V and 6 bases from J, leaving 12 bases between. Per the germline V gene, CDR1 is SGHTA and CDR2 is FQGNSA. The CDR3 has 13 amino acids. The CDR3 bases are TGTGCCAGCAGCGCTCGGTGGGGGGATACGCAGTATTTT. Its translation: CASSARWGDTQYF.

This chain uses TRBV4-1 with TRBJ2-1; the match to TRBD2 covers 8 bases. In germline, CDR1 is MGHRA, CDR2 YSYEKL. The CDR3 consists of 15 residues. After removal of 7 bases from V and 7 bases from J, the junction contained 12 bases not matched to a gene. The DNA for the CDR3 is TGCGCCAGCAACCACCCGGGGAAGCGGGGGAATGAGCAGTTCTTC. This codes for CASNHPGKRGNEQFF.

This clonotype was seen a few times. V and J are TRBV24-1 and TRBJ2-4; 8 positions agree with TRBD1. This CDR3 spans 16 amino acids. Trimming cost V 4 bases and J 0 bases; bases outside gene matches: 4. Germline CDR1 is KGHDR and CDR2 is SFDVKD. The chain's CDR3 is CATSDGTGSAKNIQYF. CDR3 DNA: TGTGCCACCAGTGACGGGACAGGCTCAGCCAAAAACATTCAGTACTTC.

J is TRBJ2-5 and V is TRBV6-2 or TRBV6-3, with TRBD1 matching 7 bases. The CDR3 consists of 16 residues. Germline-derived CDR1 and CDR2 are MNHEY and SVGEGT. The V segment lost 2 bases and the J segment 2 bases; nucleotides outside the gene matches: 8. The CDR3 sequence: CASSYTRQGRQETQYF. CDR3 nucleotide sequence: TGTGCCAGCAGTTACACGAGACAGGGACGTCAAGAGACCCAGTACTTC.